This is a list of T cell receptor beta chains from one sample in a study of CD8 T cells in Susac syndrome. TCRdb re-derived calls from the immunoSEQ multiplex PCR reads in MiXCR, one entry per CDR3 protein. Among under 200,000 distinct CDR3 sequences listed, approximately 95% were seen once. Sequencing used CD8+ T cells from PBMCs. Source of these receptors: a human donor with multiple sclerosis. Both conserved end residues are part of each CDR3. Each record gives: V gene, J gene, clone size, D gene, CDR3 protein, CDR3 DNA. A D gene is named only where the DNA matches it firmly. A clone size is listed for some rows: how often the clone was seen (once, few, many), or a class if it is expanded.

v_gene: TRBV27
j_gene: TRBJ2-6
abundance: -
d_gene: -
CDR3aa: CATFSGANVLTF
CDR3nt: TGTGCCACCTTCTCTGGGGCCAACGTCCTGACTTTC

v_gene: TRBV7-8
j_gene: TRBJ1-2
abundance: -
d_gene: TRBD1
CDR3aa: CASSLMGQGANYGYTF
CDR3nt: TGTGCCAGCAGCTTAATGGGACAGGGGGCAAACTATGGCTACACCTTC

v_gene: TRBV5-6
j_gene: TRBJ2-1
abundance: -
d_gene: -
CDR3aa: CASSFPNLEQFF
CDR3nt: TGTGCCAGCAGCTTCCCAAATTTGGAGCAGTTCTTC

v_gene: TRBV18
j_gene: TRBJ2-3
abundance: -
d_gene: -
CDR3aa: CASSPGGLPDTQYF
CDR3nt: TGTGCCAGCTCACCAGGAGGCCTCCCAGATACGCAGTATTTT

v_gene: TRBV14
j_gene: TRBJ2-3
abundance: -
d_gene: TRBD2
CDR3aa: CASSQGLSSGSGDTQYF
CDR3nt: TGTGCCAGCAGCCAAGGATTGTCTAGCGGGAGCGGAGATACGCAGTATTTT

v_gene: TRBV12-3/TRBV12-4
j_gene: TRBJ1-2
abundance: -
d_gene: TRBD1
CDR3aa: CASRDRDLDGYTF
CDR3nt: TGTGCCAGCCGGGACAGGGACTTGGATGGCTACACCTTC

v_gene: TRBV12-5
j_gene: TRBJ2-1
abundance: -
d_gene: -
CDR3aa: CASAQGTYNEQFF
CDR3nt: TGTGCTAGTGCCCAGGGGACCTACAATGAGCAGTTCTTC

v_gene: TRBV9
j_gene: TRBJ2-2
abundance: -
d_gene: -
CDR3aa: CASSDGAGSTGELFF
CDR3nt: TGTGCCAGCAGCGACGGAGCGGGCTCCACCGGGGAGCTGTTTTTT

v_gene: TRBV27
j_gene: TRBJ2-7
abundance: -
d_gene: -
CDR3aa: CASSLSVGAGGNEQYF
CDR3nt: TGTGCCAGCAGTTTATCGGTGGGGGCCGGGGGTAACGAGCAGTACTTC

v_gene: TRBV4-1
j_gene: TRBJ1-1
abundance: -
d_gene: -
CDR3aa: CASSQEPGTTEAFF
CDR3nt: TGCGCCAGCAGCCAAGAACCGGGGACCACTGAAGCTTTCTTT

v_gene: TRBV2
j_gene: TRBJ2-1
abundance: -
d_gene: TRBD2
CDR3aa: CASRPTSGPYNEQFF
CDR3nt: TGTGCCAGCAGGCCAACTAGCGGGCCCTACAATGAGCAGTTCTTC

v_gene: TRBV20-1
j_gene: TRBJ2-5
abundance: once
d_gene: -
CDR3aa: CSAVRETQYF
CDR3nt: TGCAGTGCTGTAAGAGAGACCCAGTACTTC

v_gene: TRBV7-9
j_gene: TRBJ1-2
abundance: -
d_gene: -
CDR3aa: CASSLGDLNGYTF
CDR3nt: TGTGCCAGCAGCTTAGGAGACCTAAACGGCTACACCTTC

v_gene: TRBV20-1
j_gene: TRBJ2-3
abundance: few
d_gene: -
CDR3aa: CSARGGDTQYF
CDR3nt: TGCAGTGCTAGAGGGGGAGATACGCAGTATTTT

v_gene: TRBV7-9
j_gene: TRBJ1-1
abundance: -
d_gene: -
CDR3aa: CASSLGHLNTEAFF
CDR3nt: TGTGCCAGCAGCTTGGGGCACCTGAACACTGAAGCTTTCTTT

v_gene: TRBV12-3/TRBV12-4
j_gene: TRBJ2-7
abundance: once
d_gene: -
CDR3aa: CASSSLVGRSYEQYF
CDR3nt: TGTGCCAGCAGTTCCCTTGTTGGACGGAGCTACGAGCAGTACTTC

v_gene: TRBV4-1
j_gene: TRBJ2-6
abundance: -
d_gene: -
CDR3aa: CASSQTVSGANVLTF
CDR3nt: TGCGCCAGCAGCCAGACAGTCTCTGGGGCCAACGTCCTGACTTTC

v_gene: TRBV6-2/TRBV6-3
j_gene: TRBJ2-7
abundance: -
d_gene: -
CDR3aa: CASTLSRGHPSIEQYF
CDR3nt: TGTGCCAGCACGCTTAGCAGGGGCCACCCGTCAATCGAGCAGTACTTC

v_gene: TRBV12-5
j_gene: TRBJ2-3
abundance: -
d_gene: TRBD2
CDR3aa: CASGPGVAGGLTDTQYF
CDR3nt: TGTGCTAGTGGTCCCGGCGTAGCGGGAGGGCTCACAGATACGCAGTATTTT

v_gene: TRBV29-1
j_gene: TRBJ2-7
abundance: -
d_gene: -
CDR3aa: CSVEVRQGPDYEQYF
CDR3nt: TGCAGCGTTGAAGTTCGGCAGGGCCCTGACTACGAGCAGTACTTC

v_gene: TRBV29-1
j_gene: TRBJ2-2
abundance: -
d_gene: -
CDR3aa: CSVGLGTGELFF
CDR3nt: TGCAGCGTTGGGCTGGGGACCGGGGAGCTGTTTTTT

v_gene: TRBV12-3/TRBV12-4
j_gene: TRBJ2-1
abundance: -
d_gene: -
CDR3aa: CASSPHFYEQFF
CDR3nt: TGTGCCAGCAGTCCACACTTTTATGAGCAGTTCTTC

v_gene: TRBV5-1
j_gene: TRBJ2-3
abundance: -
d_gene: -
CDR3aa: CASIYPSGPRTDTQYF
CDR3nt: TGCGCCAGCATTTACCCCTCCGGGCCCCGCACAGATACGCAGTATTTT

v_gene: TRBV6-1
j_gene: TRBJ1-1
abundance: once
d_gene: -
CDR3aa: CASRGHWMNTEAFF
CDR3nt: TGTGCCAGCAGAGGACATTGGATGAACACTGAAGCTTTCTTT

v_gene: TRBV12-3/TRBV12-4
j_gene: TRBJ2-1
abundance: -
d_gene: TRBD2
CDR3aa: CASSLGGTSDEQFF
CDR3nt: TGTGCCAGCAGTTTGGGCGGGACTAGCGATGAGCAGTTCTTC

v_gene: TRBV13
j_gene: TRBJ2-7
abundance: -
d_gene: TRBD2
CDR3aa: CASSSIRTSGGRPHEQYF
CDR3nt: TGTGCCAGCAGCTCCATTCGGACTAGCGGGGGCCGTCCGCACGAGCAGTACTTC

v_gene: TRBV10-3
j_gene: TRBJ2-7
abundance: -
d_gene: -
CDR3aa: CATCNAYEQYF
CDR3nt: TGTGCCACCTGTAATGCCTACGAGCAGTACTTC

v_gene: TRBV9
j_gene: TRBJ2-7
abundance: few
d_gene: TRBD1
CDR3aa: CASSVGTGSSYEQYF
CDR3nt: TGTGCCAGTAGTGTCGGGACAGGCAGCTCCTACGAGCAGTACTTC

v_gene: TRBV20-1
j_gene: TRBJ2-7
abundance: -
d_gene: -
CDR3aa: CSARPSADYEQYF
CDR3nt: TGCAGTGCTAGACCCTCAGCAGATTACGAGCAGTACTTC

v_gene: TRBV25-1
j_gene: TRBJ2-7
abundance: -
d_gene: -
CDR3aa: CASSTGTAAYEQYF
CDR3nt: TGTGCCAGCAGTACGGGCACAGCCGCCTACGAGCAGTACTTC

v_gene: TRBV20-1
j_gene: TRBJ2-7
abundance: once
d_gene: TRBD2
CDR3aa: CSASTPRLAGGLIPWGVPNEQYF
CDR3nt: TGCAGTGCTTCCACACCGAGACTAGCGGGAGGTCTTATACCGTGGGGGGTGCCGAACGAGCAGTACTTC

v_gene: TRBV7-8
j_gene: TRBJ1-5
abundance: -
d_gene: -
CDR3aa: CASSLGERPQHF
CDR3nt: TGTGCCAGCAGCTTAGGAGAGCGGCCCCAGCATTTT

v_gene: TRBV20-1
j_gene: TRBJ2-3
abundance: -
d_gene: TRBD2
CDR3aa: CSARAGGFLTDTQYF
CDR3nt: TGCAGTGCTAGGGCGGGGGGCTTTTTGACAGATACGCAGTATTTT

v_gene: TRBV30
j_gene: TRBJ2-1
abundance: -
d_gene: -
CDR3aa: CAWSAEESPYNEQFF
CDR3nt: TGTGCCTGGAGTGCGGAGGAATCTCCCTACAATGAGCAGTTCTTC

v_gene: TRBV15
j_gene: TRBJ2-1
abundance: -
d_gene: -
CDR3aa: CATSTRSDNEQFF
CDR3nt: TGTGCCACCAGCACCAGGAGCGACAATGAGCAGTTCTTC

v_gene: TRBV29-1
j_gene: TRBJ1-2
abundance: few
d_gene: -
CDR3aa: CSVEDQETDGYTF
CDR3nt: TGCAGCGTTGAAGATCAGGAGACAGATGGCTACACCTTC

v_gene: TRBV27
j_gene: TRBJ2-7
abundance: -
d_gene: -
CDR3aa: CASSSLLHPFEQYF
CDR3nt: TGTGCCAGCAGTTCCCTCCTTCATCCCTTCGAGCAGTACTTC

v_gene: TRBV7-9
j_gene: TRBJ2-7
abundance: few
d_gene: TRBD1
CDR3aa: CASSSRDSYEQYF
CDR3nt: TGTGCCAGCAGCTCCCGGGACAGCTACGAGCAGTACTTC

v_gene: TRBV12-3/TRBV12-4
j_gene: TRBJ1-1
abundance: -
d_gene: -
CDR3aa: CASRLGDVREAFF
CDR3nt: TGTGCCAGCAGATTGGGGGACGTACGAGAAGCTTTCTTT

v_gene: TRBV28
j_gene: TRBJ1-5
abundance: -
d_gene: -
CDR3aa: CASKPQGRNQPQHF
CDR3nt: TGTGCCAGCAAACCGCAGGGGAGGAATCAGCCCCAGCATTTT

v_gene: TRBV29-1
j_gene: TRBJ2-5
abundance: -
d_gene: -
CDR3aa: CSVLGDGETQYF
CDR3nt: TGCAGCGTTCTGGGGGATGGGGAGACCCAGTACTTC

v_gene: TRBV11-2
j_gene: TRBJ2-1
abundance: -
d_gene: -
CDR3aa: CASSFVARGAYNEQFF
CDR3nt: TGTGCCAGCAGCTTCGTCGCTCGGGGGGCATACAATGAGCAGTTCTTC

v_gene: TRBV14
j_gene: TRBJ2-2
abundance: -
d_gene: -
CDR3aa: CASSPHVGKGTGELFF
CDR3nt: TGTGCCAGCAGCCCCCACGTGGGGAAGGGCACCGGGGAGCTGTTTTTT

v_gene: TRBV3-1
j_gene: TRBJ2-5
abundance: -
d_gene: -
CDR3aa: CASSQDRGGPQETQYF
CDR3nt: TGTGCCAGCAGCCAAGATCGGGGAGGCCCACAAGAGACCCAGTACTTC

v_gene: TRBV20-1
j_gene: TRBJ1-1
abundance: -
d_gene: -
CDR3aa: CSAIDDRTEAFF
CDR3nt: TGCAGTGCTATCGATGATCGGACTGAAGCTTTCTTT

v_gene: TRBV27
j_gene: TRBJ2-7
abundance: -
d_gene: TRBD1
CDR3aa: CASSLTRGHYGDEQYF
CDR3nt: TGTGCCAGCAGTTTAACCAGGGGGCATTACGGCGACGAGCAGTACTTC

v_gene: TRBV6-6
j_gene: TRBJ2-2
abundance: -
d_gene: -
CDR3aa: CASRAGELFF
CDR3nt: TGTGCCAGCAGGGCCGGGGAGCTGTTTTTT

v_gene: TRBV7-9
j_gene: TRBJ2-7
abundance: -
d_gene: -
CDR3aa: CASSLDGGYEQYF
CDR3nt: TGTGCCAGCAGCTTAGATGGGGGCTACGAGCAGTACTTC

v_gene: TRBV7-8
j_gene: TRBJ2-7
abundance: -
d_gene: -
CDR3aa: CASTPNWTFPYEQYF
CDR3nt: TGTGCCAGCACCCCAAACTGGACATTCCCCTACGAGCAGTACTTC

v_gene: TRBV5-4
j_gene: TRBJ1-6
abundance: -
d_gene: -
CDR3aa: CASSLAGALNSPLHF
CDR3nt: TGTGCCAGCAGCTTGGCGGGAGCGCTTAATTCACCCCTCCACTTT

v_gene: TRBV27
j_gene: TRBJ1-5
abundance: -
d_gene: TRBD1
CDR3aa: CASSLGGGFSNQPQHF
CDR3nt: TGTGCCAGCAGTTTGGGAGGGGGCTTTAGCAATCAGCCCCAGCATTTT

v_gene: TRBV29-1
j_gene: TRBJ2-7
abundance: -
d_gene: -
CDR3aa: CSVEDGQSYEQYF
CDR3nt: TGCAGCGTTGAAGACGGACAGTCCTACGAGCAGTACTTC

v_gene: TRBV5-6
j_gene: TRBJ2-5
abundance: -
d_gene: TRBD1
CDR3aa: CASSLALEGQGPWGLETQYF
CDR3nt: TGTGCCAGCAGCTTGGCGCTGGAGGGACAGGGGCCATGGGGATTAGAGACCCAGTACTTC

v_gene: TRBV13
j_gene: TRBJ2-5
abundance: -
d_gene: -
CDR3aa: CASSVRQAFGETQYF
CDR3nt: TGTGCCAGCAGCGTAAGACAGGCGTTTGGAGAGACCCAGTACTTC

v_gene: TRBV29-1
j_gene: TRBJ1-2
abundance: -
d_gene: TRBD1
CDR3aa: CSVEDLTPTGNYGYTF
CDR3nt: TGCAGCGTTGAAGATCTTACCCCGACAGGGAACTATGGCTACACCTTC

v_gene: TRBV15
j_gene: TRBJ2-5
abundance: -
d_gene: -
CDR3aa: CATSGGTEETQYF
CDR3nt: TGTGCCACCAGCGGGGGGACAGAAGAGACCCAGTACTTC

v_gene: TRBV20-1
j_gene: TRBJ2-7
abundance: -
d_gene: TRBD1
CDR3aa: CSVTGQTSYEQYF
CDR3nt: TGCAGTGTGACGGGACAGACCTCCTACGAGCAGTACTTC

v_gene: TRBV2
j_gene: TRBJ1-2
abundance: -
d_gene: -
CDR3aa: CASRRQVNDYTF
CDR3nt: TGTGCCAGCAGAAGACAGGTTAATGACTACACCTTC